This T cell receptor beta chain was identified in a study of shared clonotypes between healthy human individuals. The CDR3 contains 13 residues. The junction had 1 base not matched to a gene; V was cut back by 2 bases and J by 11 bases. Germline V CDR1 and CDR2: SGHRS, YFSETQ. How the authors handled the data: ImmunoSEQ sequences covered only the junction and lacked quality scores; filtering therefore differed. Measured with immunoSEQ multiplex PCR; TCRdb has only the in-frame clones, and not every one. The V and J calls and clone size were taken over from that table, and D and trimming were inferred from the DNA. The data contain 550,000 to 650,000 clones, approximately 96% of them singletons. The naive CD8 population came from CD45RO-negative cells selected for CCR7, without terminally differentiated effector memory CD45RA+ cells. As to this clone: Antigen specificity is unknown.

Overall study findings and caveats: Investigators collected only blood, and repertoires in tissues likely differ. The diversity represented, both genetic and in exposure history, was limited by few donors.

The clonotype comes from a young woman in good health. The chain links TRBV5-1 to TRBJ2-1; TRBD2 matches 13 bases. Material: naive CD8+ T cells sorted from blood. This chain's CDR3 is CASSLGTSGKQFF. The CDR3, as DNA: TGCGCCAGCAGCTTAGGGACTAGCGGGAAGCAGTTCTTC.